This T cell receptor (beta chain) was captured by sequencing in a study of immune evolution from preneoplasia to lung adenocarcinoma (dated by TCRdb to the early 2020s). Turning to the overall study: HLA loss of heterozygosity was found in 6.5% to 8% of AIS, under 16% of MIA and under 40% of ADC lesions, and in no AAH lesions. The study combined immune gene expression, TCR sequencing and multiplex immunofluorescence to profile immune contexture across lung adenocarcinoma precursors and invasive adenocarcinoma. Resected precursor lesions (AAH, AIS, MIA) and invasive adenocarcinomas were compared against paired morphologically normal lung tissue. Sample size was determined by specimen availability and not by a prior power calculation. The immune data were combined with whole exome sequencing and methylation data from the same cohort of nodules. A total of around 58 patients with pulmonary nodules who underwent surgical resection were included in the overall cohort. TCR sequencing data were obtained from about 50 patients. According to the study, some 97 samples were used for TCR sequencing. POLYSOLVER was used to infer Class I HLA alleles from exome data, and LOHHLA was used to detect allele-specific HLA loss.

Note on this clone: It has no known antigen specificity. No qualities accompany the bases; no much larger clone lies one base away.

The immunoSEQ hsTCRbeta Kit was used to sequence TCR beta CDR3 regions from DNA. Processing in the source paper ran as follows. The ImmunoSEQ Analyzer was used to analyse the TCR sequencing data. T cell clonality was defined as 1 minus Pielou's evenness, calculated on productive rearrangements. To measure T cell diversity, the inverse Simpson index was applied to productive templates. T cell density was expressed as TCR beta template counts normalized to usable DNA, with usable DNA estimated by amplifying and sequencing housekeeping genes. TCR metrics were compared across histologic stages using two-sided Kruskal-Wallis tests. Held by TCRdb, this immuneACCESS table contains in-frame sequences only and omits some clones. Under half of the omission traces to an unresolved V gene where checked; the cause of the rest is unknown. V, J and clone size derive from that table, while D and trimming were established from the DNA sequence. Counted in this sample were thousands of clones; approximately 83% of them appeared once. Clones ranked in the top ten supply roughly 5.7% of the sample.

The CDR3 holds 14 amino acids from the cysteine to the phenylalanine. Only CDR3 DNA remains: 42 bases, in frame from the first base. The germline ends are 16 bases apart after V is trimmed by 7 bases and J by 4 bases. In the germline V gene, CDR1 corresponds to MNHNS and CDR2 to SASEGT. General findings and caveats noted by the study authors: Findings were based on association rather than direct causation; larger cohorts with long-term follow-up and longitudinal biopsies were deemed needed. Normal lung showed the highest clonality, whereas later-stage lesions appeared to have higher T cell density and diversity but lower clonality. Top T cell clone frequencies were highest in normal lung and appeared to decrease progressively from AAH through AIS, MIA and invasive adenocarcinoma. The highest T cell clonality was observed in KRAS-mutant nodules compared with EGFR-mutant or double wild-type lesions. Because every patient came from Japan and China, how well the results apply to Western populations was uncertain.

Between the mid-2010s and the late 2010s, the patients underwent resection in either Japan or China. Histologic diagnosis of each case was confirmed independently by two lung cancer pathologists on H&E slides. For nucleic acid extraction, premalignant or tumor cells were enriched by macro-dissection following pathologic assessment. FFPE tissue was used for DNA isolation with the AllPrep DNA/RNA FFPE Kit. Sequenced input: FFPE minimally invasive lung adenocarcinoma tissue. The sample's cell subset or site label is to be understood as: micro-invasive lung adenocarcinoma (MIA). This receptor chain uses TRBV6-1 and TRBJ1-1, with TRBD1 as a weak D call on 6 bases. This TCR was sampled from a person aged 70 to 85 with lung adenocarcinoma. The DNA sequence follows: TGTGCCAGCACCGGAAGGGGGTTGGGCACTGAAGCTTTCTTT. Its protein product is CASTGRGLGTEAFF.